What follows is one T cell receptor beta chain and its context. Using a J-beta primer mix together with a sample-barcoded 5' primer, a second PCR was run for about 7 to 12 cycles. TCRdb called the 5' RACE reads again in MiXCR, with one record for every CDR3 protein. The sample comprises approximately 1,700,000 distinct CDR3 sequences, roughly two fifths of which are singletons, and roughly 23% rests with the top ten. The data were taken from a study of blood T cells in healthy people across ages. Germline V lookup: CDR1 MNHEY, CDR2 SVGAGI. The CDR3 loop spans 17 amino acids. J gave up 3 bases and V 0 bases, and 9 bases lay outside the gene matches.

The chain couples TRBV6-5 to TRBJ1-1, with 8 nucleotides matching TRBD1. Sequenced sample: blood. This TCR derives from a human donor in good health. The CDR3: CASSYSIWTGSDTEAFF. CDR3 bases: TGTGCCAGCAGTTACTCGATTTGGACAGGGTCAGACACTGAAGCTTTCTTT.